This T cell receptor beta chain was obtained from a study of blood T cells in healthy people across ages. Turning to the study itself: About one barcoded beta molecule was captured per two T cells (by template switching). Whole-study results and caveats: Roughly linearly, TCR beta diversity per million T cells fell as age increased.

The CDR3 totals 14 residues. Germline V gene sequence: CDR1 SGHTA, CDR2 FQGNSA. V was pared by 1 base and J by 6 bases, with 12 bases between. Caucasian individuals from Russia who were healthy and aged roughly 6 to 90 acted as donors. With a J-beta primer mix and a sample-barcoded 5' primer, a second PCR ran roughly 6 to 11 cycles. Each CDR3 protein is one row after TCRdb ran MiXCR on the 5' RACE reads. The sample consists of 650,000 to 1,000,000 distinct CDR3 sequences, around half of them appearing once. Details on this clonotype: Its antigen is as yet unknown.

This rearrangement joins TRBV7-2 to TRBJ1-2; TRBD1 is a possible D gene (5 bases). The TCR originated in a man older than 75 in good health. The sequenced sample consisted of blood. CDR3 DNA: TGTGCCAGCAGCTTAGTGGGGCAGGGCCATGGCTACACCTTC. Its protein product is CASSLVGQGHGYTF.